This T cell receptor beta chain was sequenced for a study of CXCR3-negative and CXCR3-positive naive CD8 T cells. Whole-study results and caveats: Partly lower CXCR3 expression followed cryopreservation, and most assays relied on fresh PBMCs. TRB CDR3 hydrophobicity was greater in CXCR3-positive naive cells than in CXCR3-negative naive cells. Comparably high diversity was seen in both naive subsets, and much lower diversity in memory CD8+ cells.

UMI-tagged TRB cDNA libraries were built via 5' RACE. For each CDR3 protein, TCRdb gives one entry from its re-call of the 5' RACE reads, without DNA. This sample contains over 80,000 distinct CDR3 sequences. Per the germline V gene, CDR1 is SQVTM and CDR2 is ANQGSEA. The CDR3 runs to 11 residues. Naive CD8+ T cells had a CD45RO-CCR7+CD27+CD95- phenotype. In the case of this clonotype: Antigen specificity is unknown.

This receptor was obtained from a human donor in good health. Some clones in this sample may be carry-over from other donors' samples. The source material was naive CXCR3- CD8+ T cells from blood. Subset: CD45RO-CCR7+CD27+CD95- naive CD8+ T cells lacking CXCR3 (TNR3-). The rearrangement uses TRBV29-1 and TRBJ2-7; TCRdb selects TRBD1, and the lack of DNA leaves this call unchecked. CDR3 protein: CSVERGYEQYF.